This T cell receptor beta chain was captured in a study of beta chain features in type 1 diabetes. Study background: Healthy donors resembled patients in age, gender and cell yields.

Trimming shortened V by 1 base and J by 6 bases, and 11 bases separated the two germline ends. The CDR3 sequence is 13 residues long. Germline V lookup: CDR1 SGHDT, CDR2 YYEEEE. Donors underwent one heparinised blood draw, about 120 mL on average. Study findings and constraints: A PCR bias possibly favoring shorter templates would apply equally to patients and controls. VDJ junctions from type 1 diabetes patients carried fewer insertions and larger deletions. Type 1 diabetes patients showed a moderate but significant shortening of TCRB CDR3s in all four CD4+ subsets.

Expressed TCRB transcripts were sequenced because the entire RNA isolate underwent reverse transcription. Assay: immunoSEQ multiplex PCR; the TCRdb copy retains only in-frame clones and omits some. This sample has 680,000 or so clones, with around an eighth found just once. With regard to this clone: Its cognate antigen is unknown.

The chain joins TRBV5-6 to TRBJ2-7; D is ambiguous. The sequencing sample was made of naive CD4+ T cells from blood. The receptor was isolated from a man between 18 and 35 years old with type 1 diabetes. The CDR3 sequence is CASSLIPESEQYF. In nucleotides, the CDR3 is TGTGCCAGCAGCTTGATTCCGGAGTCCGAGCAGTACTTC.